The 21 T cell receptor beta chains presented below share a single source sample, sequenced in a study of beta chain features in type 1 diabetes. All of the isolated RNA was reverse transcribed, so expressed TCRB transcripts were sequenced. Here immunoSEQ multiplex PCR was the method, and the copy in TCRdb shows in-frame clones only, minus some. Of about 360,000 clones listed, 10% to 15% are singletons. The sample consisted of naive CD4+ T cells from blood. The receptors stem from a man aged 18 to 30 in good health.

The J gene is TRBJ2-2, the V gene TRBV27; maybe TRBD1 (6 bases). The length of the CDR3 is 14 residues. V shed 4 bases and J shed 5 bases, with 11 bases lying between them. Germline assignment: CDR1 MNHEY and CDR2 SMNVEV (reference sequence). The CDR3 DNA reads TGTGCCAGCAGTTGGGGGCGAATGACCGGGGAGCTGTTTTTT. Translating it yields CASSWGRMTGELFF.

The chain has TRBV28 and TRBJ2-1; 7 nucleotides agree with TRBD2. The length of the CDR3 is 15 residues. With 2 bases clipped from V and 10 bases from J, the junction kept 11 bases outside the gene matches. Germline V CDR1 and CDR2: MDHEN, SYDVKM. CDR3 sequence: CASSLPQTSPQEQFF. The CDR3 DNA follows: TGTGCCAGCAGTTTACCCCAGACTAGCCCCCAGGAGCAGTTCTTC.

This clone showed up just a few times. V usage is TRBV2 and J usage is TRBJ2-3; 7 bases agree with TRBD1. The CDR3 consists of 13 residues. Trimming took 5 bases from V and 4 from J; bases not matched to a gene: 3. Per the germline V gene, CDR1 is SNHLY and CDR2 is FYNNEI. CDR3 protein: CASSYRGSDTQYF. For the CDR3, the DNA is TGTGCCAGCAGTTACAGGGGTTCAGATACGCAGTATTTT. The full variable domain, in which reference TRBV2 and TRBJ2-3 provide the parts outside the CDR3, is EPEVTQTPSHQVTQMGQEVILRCVPISNHLYFYWYRQILGQKVEFLVSFYNNEISEKSEIFDDQFSVERPDGSNFTLKIRSTKLEDSAMYFCASSYRGSDTQYFGPGTRLTVL.

The J gene is TRBJ2-6, the V gene TRBV5-8; the match to TRBD1 covers 9 bases. Germline V gene data show CDR1 as SGHTS and CDR2 as YDEGEE. The CDR3 consists of 18 residues. V was clipped by 4 bases and J by 2 bases; unmatched bases: 10. In nucleotides, the CDR3 is TGTGCCAGCAGCCTGCCTAGGACAGGGGTCCCTGGGGCCAACGTCCTGACTTTC. It is translated as CASSLPRTGVPGANVLTF.

The V call is TRBV7-2, the J call TRBJ2-1; TRBD2 aligns across 9 bases. This CDR3 is 17 amino acids long. The ends lost 4 bases at V and 4 bases at J; junction bases unmatched: 11. CDR1 SGHTA and CDR2 FQGNSA come from the germline V gene. CDR3 coding DNA: TGTGCCAGCAGCTCTTTATTCGAGACTAGCGGTTACAATGAGCAGTTCTTC. This codes for CASSSLFETSGYNEQFF.

The chain employs TRBV30 and TRBJ2-7; perhaps TRBD1 as D (6 bases). The germline CDR1 and CDR2 sequences are GTSNPN and SVGIG (reference sequence). Trimming shortened V by 2 bases and J by 2 bases, and 16 bases separated the two germline ends. This CDR3 region has 15 residues. The DNA of the CDR3 is TGTGCCTGGAGTCCGGGACATCCTAATGCCTACGAGCAGTACTTC. Protein product: CAWSPGHPNAYEQYF.

This clone was counted a few times. The rearrangement links TRBV7-2 to TRBJ2-7; TRBD2 is a possible D gene (5 bases). Trimming cost V 5 bases and J 6 bases, with 17 bases left between them. The germline CDR1 and CDR2 sequences are SGHTA and FQGNSA. This CDR3 is 14 amino acids long. The CDR3 here is CASSPILVGPEQYF. The CDR3 region has the DNA TGTGCCAGCAGCCCAATACTAGTTGGTCCCGAGCAGTACTTC.

The chain combines TRBV30 with TRBJ2-7, with TRBD2 matching over 9 bases. V lost 3 bases and J lost 6; bases outside the gene matches: 6. The CDR3 runs to 13 residues. In germline, CDR1 is GTSNPN, CDR2 SVGIG (reference sequence). For the CDR3, the DNA is TGTGCCTGGAGATCTAGCGGGGTCGCCGAGCAGTACTTC. It yields the protein CAWRSSGVAEQYF.

The J gene is TRBJ2-3, the V gene TRBV5-1, with TRBD2 matching 7 bases. Unmatched junction bases numbered 4, after V lost 5 bases and J lost 1 base. Germline loops: CDR1 SGHRS, CDR2 YFSETQ. The length of the CDR3 is 14 residues. The CDR3 coding sequence is TGCGCCAGCAGTTATACTAGCGGCACAGATACGCAGTATTTT. Protein product: CASSYTSGTDTQYF.

The chain combines TRBV6-1 with TRBJ2-2; a weak D match, TRBD1 (6 bases). The V gene's germline CDR1 is MNHNS and CDR2 SASEGT. V shed 8 bases and J shed 0 bases, with 13 bases lying between them. The CDR3 extends over 15 amino acids. In DNA form, the CDR3 reads TGTGCCAGCTCCAGGGACACCTCGAACACCGGGGAGCTGTTTTTT. Protein: CASSRDTSNTGELFF.

This clone was seen more than once but under ten times. Germline and junction disagree at one end, which may indicate a read error. The J gene is TRBJ1-1, the V gene TRBV7-9, with D possibly being TRBD1 (5 bases). The CDR3 spans 15 residues. CDR1 and CDR2 (germline): SEHNR, FQNEAQ (reference sequence). CDR3 in amino acids: CASSKGGGMNTEAFF. For the CDR3, the DNA is TGTGCCAGCAGCAAGGGCGGGGGTATGAATACTGAAGCTTTCTTT.

This clone was seen more than once but under ten times. The rearrangement links TRBV5-1 to TRBJ1-5; 7 bases line up with TRBD1. The CDR3 covers 15 residues. J gave up 4 bases and V 0 bases, and 4 bases lay outside the gene matches. Germline V gene data show CDR1 as SGHRS and CDR2 as YFSETQ. As DNA, the CDR3 is TGCGCCAGCAGCTTGGAGACAGGGCGAAATCAGCCCCAGCATTTT. This codes for CASSLETGRNQPQHF.

In its sample, this clone was seen a few times. The rearrangement links TRBV7-9 to TRBJ2-3; 10 nucleotides line up with TRBD1. Germline CDR1 reads SEHNR; CDR2 reads FQNEAQ (reference sequence). The CDR3 extends over 15 amino acids. Germline trimming cut 1 base from V and 6 bases from J; bases unmatched to any gene: 4. The CDR3 here is CASSLGQGARDTQYF. The CDR3 DNA is TGTGCCAGCAGCTTAGGACAGGGGGCACGGGATACGCAGTATTTT.

CDR3 loop: CASSLGGTDTEAFF. In DNA form, the CDR3 reads TGTGCCAGCAGCTTAGGTGGGACAGACACTGAAGCTTTCTTT. The V and J genes are TRBV7-8 and TRBJ1-1, with 7 nucleotides matching TRBD1. Germline V CDR1 and CDR2: SGHVS, FQNEAQ. The CDR3 sequence is 14 residues long. V was pared by 1 base and J by 3 bases, with 2 bases of the junction left unmatched. Complete variable domain (other parts from reference TRBV7-8 and TRBJ1-1): GAGVSQSPRYKVAKRGQDVALRCDPISGHVSLFWYQQALGQGPEFLTYFQNEAQLDKSGLPSDRFFAERPEGSVSTLKIQRTQQEDSAVYLCASSLGGTDTEAFFGQGTRLTVV.

Note on this clone: This CDR3 is also generated by other DNA sequences in the sample. The J gene is TRBJ2-7, the V gene TRBV30; the match to TRBD2 covers 8 bases. Germline V lookup: CDR1 GTSNPN, CDR2 SVGIG (reference sequence). The CDR3 has 11 residues. After removal of 5 bases from V and 3 bases from J, the junction contained 0 bases not matched to a gene. CDR3 DNA sequence: TGTGCCTGGGGGACTAGCTACGAGCAGTACTTC. Translating it yields CAWGTSYEQYF.

V gene TRBV28 combines with J gene TRBJ2-1; 11 nucleotides agree with TRBD2. The CDR3 length is 16 residues. Unmatched junction bases numbered 7, after V lost 5 bases and J lost 4 bases. Per germline, CDR1 MDHEN and CDR2 SYDVKM. CDR3 nucleotides: TGTGCCAGCAGTCCGCCCGGGACTAGCGGATACAATGAGCAGTTCTTC. This encodes CASSPPGTSGYNEQFF.

About this clone: Other nucleotide sequences in the sample specify the same CDR3. The genes are TRBV19 and TRBJ2-3; 7 nucleotides align to TRBD1. Germline assignment: CDR1 LNHDA and CDR2 SQIVND (reference sequence). With 3 bases clipped from V and 1 base from J, the junction kept 4 bases outside the gene matches. CDR3 size: 15 residues. The CDR3 DNA is TGTGCCAGTAGTATCCGGGACAGAGGCACAGATACGCAGTATTTT. Protein: CASSIRDRGTDTQYF.

This chain connects TRBV7-9 to TRBJ1-6, with 10 bases matching TRBD1. Unmatched junction bases numbered 2, after V lost 1 base and J lost 8 bases. Germline CDR1 is SEHNR and CDR2 is FQNEAQ (reference sequence). The CDR3 totals 15 residues. The DNA of the CDR3 is TGTGCCAGCAGCTTAGGGGACAGGGGTCATTCACCCCTCCACTTT. Its protein is CASSLGDRGHSPLHF.

The V gene is TRBV28, the J gene TRBJ1-3; tentative D call: TRBD1 (5 bases). Between the trimmed V and J ends, which lost 6 bases and 0 bases, there was a span of 9 bases. The germline V gene has CDR1 MDHEN and CDR2 SYDVKM. This CDR3 has 14 residues. In nucleotides, the CDR3 is TGTGCCAGCAGAGACAGAGTCTCTGGAAACACCATATATTTT. Translation: CASRDRVSGNTIYF.

The rearrangement joins TRBV27 to TRBJ2-6; the match to TRBD1 covers 10 bases. Germline trimming cut 6 bases from V and 4 bases from J; bases unmatched to any gene: 6. Germline CDR1 MNHEY, CDR2 SMNVEV (reference sequence). CDR3 size: 16 residues. The CDR3 reads CASSERQGAGANVLTF. The CDR3 DNA reads as TGTGCCAGCAGCGAAAGACAGGGGGCCGGGGCCAACGTCCTGACTTTC. Complete variable domain (other parts from reference TRBV27 and TRBJ2-6): EAQVTQNPRYLITVTGKKLTVTCSQNMNHEYMSWYRQDPGLGLRQIYYSMNVEVTDKGDVPEGYKVSRKEKRNFPLILESPSPNQTSLYFCASSERQGAGANVLTFGAGSRLTVL.

This clone was counted between two and nine times. V and J are TRBV19 and TRBJ2-7; 10 bases match TRBD2. J gave up 0 bases and V 5 bases, and 4 bases lay outside the gene matches. CDR1 and CDR2 (germline): LNHDA, SQIVND (reference sequence). The CDR3 covers 15 residues. The CDR3 loop is CASSLAGVSSYEQYF. The DNA of the CDR3 is TGTGCCAGTAGTCTAGCGGGGGTGAGCTCCTACGAGCAGTACTTC.